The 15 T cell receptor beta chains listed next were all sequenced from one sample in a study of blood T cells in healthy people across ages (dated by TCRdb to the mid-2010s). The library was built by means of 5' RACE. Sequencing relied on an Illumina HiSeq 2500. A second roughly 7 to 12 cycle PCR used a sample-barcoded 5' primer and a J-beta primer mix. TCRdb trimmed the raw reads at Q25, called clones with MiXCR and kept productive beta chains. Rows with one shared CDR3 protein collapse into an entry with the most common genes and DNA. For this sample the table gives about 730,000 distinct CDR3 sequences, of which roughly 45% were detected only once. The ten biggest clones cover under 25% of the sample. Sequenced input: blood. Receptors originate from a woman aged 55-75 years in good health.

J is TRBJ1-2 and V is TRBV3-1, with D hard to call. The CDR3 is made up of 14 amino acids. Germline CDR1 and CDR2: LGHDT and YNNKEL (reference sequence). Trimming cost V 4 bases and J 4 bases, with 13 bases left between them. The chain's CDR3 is CASSPLDFAYGYTF. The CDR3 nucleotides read TGTGCCAGCAGCCCTTTGGACTTTGCCTATGGCTACACCTTC.

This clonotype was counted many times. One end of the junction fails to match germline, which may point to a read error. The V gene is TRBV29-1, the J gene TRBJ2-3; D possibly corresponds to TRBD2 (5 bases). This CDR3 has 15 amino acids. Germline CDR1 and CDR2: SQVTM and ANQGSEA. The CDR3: CSVEGLADSTDTQYF. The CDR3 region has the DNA TGCAGCGTCGAAGGTCTAGCTGATAGCACAGATACGCAGTATTTT.

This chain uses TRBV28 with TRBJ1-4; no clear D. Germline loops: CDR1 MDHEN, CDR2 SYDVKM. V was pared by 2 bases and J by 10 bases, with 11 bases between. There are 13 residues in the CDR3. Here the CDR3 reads CASSLNSGGKLFF. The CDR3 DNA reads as TGTGCCAGCAGTTTAAATTCGGGTGGAAAACTGTTTTTT.

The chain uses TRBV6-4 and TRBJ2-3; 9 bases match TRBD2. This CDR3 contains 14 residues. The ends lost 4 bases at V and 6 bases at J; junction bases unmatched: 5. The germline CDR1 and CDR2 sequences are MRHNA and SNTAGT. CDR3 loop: CASSGIAGVDTQYF. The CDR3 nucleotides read TGTGCCAGCAGTGGAATAGCGGGGGTGGATACGCAGTATTTT.

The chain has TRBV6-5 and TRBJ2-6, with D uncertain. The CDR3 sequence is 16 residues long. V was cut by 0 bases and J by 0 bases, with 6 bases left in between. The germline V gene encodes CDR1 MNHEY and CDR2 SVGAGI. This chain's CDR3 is CASSYSANSGANVLTF. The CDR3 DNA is TGTGCCAGCAGTTACTCAGCCAACTCTGGGGCCAACGTCCTGACTTTC.

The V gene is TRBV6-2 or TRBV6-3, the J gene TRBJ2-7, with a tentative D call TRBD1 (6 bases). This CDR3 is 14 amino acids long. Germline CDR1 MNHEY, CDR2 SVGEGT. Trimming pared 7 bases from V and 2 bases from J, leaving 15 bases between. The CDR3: CASNKGGHPYEQYF. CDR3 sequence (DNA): TGTGCCAGCAACAAAGGGGGACATCCCTACGAGCAGTACTTC.

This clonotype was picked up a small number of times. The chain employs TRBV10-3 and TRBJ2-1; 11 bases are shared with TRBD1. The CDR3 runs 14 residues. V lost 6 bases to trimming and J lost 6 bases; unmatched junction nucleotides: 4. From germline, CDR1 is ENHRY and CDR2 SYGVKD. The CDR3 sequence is CAIRPGQGGNEQFF. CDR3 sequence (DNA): TGTGCCATCAGACCGGGACAGGGGGGCAATGAGCAGTTCTTC.

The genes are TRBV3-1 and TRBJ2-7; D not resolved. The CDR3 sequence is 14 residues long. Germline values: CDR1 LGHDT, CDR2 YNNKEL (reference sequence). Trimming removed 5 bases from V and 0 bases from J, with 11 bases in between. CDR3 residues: CASSAFGGSYEQYF. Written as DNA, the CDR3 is TGTGCCAGCAGCGCCTTCGGCGGCTCCTACGAGCAGTACTTC.

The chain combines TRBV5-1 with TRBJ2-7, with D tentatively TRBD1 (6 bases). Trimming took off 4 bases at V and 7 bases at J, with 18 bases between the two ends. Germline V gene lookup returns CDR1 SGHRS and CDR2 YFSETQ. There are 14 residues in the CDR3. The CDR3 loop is CASSPLQGDNEQYF. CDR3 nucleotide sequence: TGCGCCAGCAGCCCTTTACAGGGTGACAATGAGCAGTACTTC.

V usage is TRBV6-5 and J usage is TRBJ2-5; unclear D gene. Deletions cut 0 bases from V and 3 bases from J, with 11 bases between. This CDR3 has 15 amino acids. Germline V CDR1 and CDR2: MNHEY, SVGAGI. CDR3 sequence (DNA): TGTGCCAGCAGTTACTCGGGTTCGGTTAAAGAGACCCAGTACTTC. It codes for CASSYSGSVKETQYF.

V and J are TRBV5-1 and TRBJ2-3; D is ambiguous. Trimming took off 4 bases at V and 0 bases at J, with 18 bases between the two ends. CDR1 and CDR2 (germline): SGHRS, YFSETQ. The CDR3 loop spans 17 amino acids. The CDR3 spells CASSLINSGRSTDTQYF. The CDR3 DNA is TGCGCCAGCAGCCTAATCAACAGTGGACGCAGCACAGATACGCAGTATTTT.

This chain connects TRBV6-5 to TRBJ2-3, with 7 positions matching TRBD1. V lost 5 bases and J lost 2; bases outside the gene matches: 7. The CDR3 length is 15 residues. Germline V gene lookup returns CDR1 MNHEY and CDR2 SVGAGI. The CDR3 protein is CASSRQGKNTDTQYF. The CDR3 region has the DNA TGTGCCAGCAGTAGACAGGGCAAAAACACAGATACGCAGTATTTT.

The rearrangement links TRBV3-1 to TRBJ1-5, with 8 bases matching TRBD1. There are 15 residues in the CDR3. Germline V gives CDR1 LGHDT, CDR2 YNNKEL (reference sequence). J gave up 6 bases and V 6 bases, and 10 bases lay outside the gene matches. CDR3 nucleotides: TGTGCCAGCAGTCGATCTCAGGGGGCAGGTCAGCCCCAGCATTTT. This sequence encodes CASSRSQGAGQPQHF.

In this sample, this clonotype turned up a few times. The DNA for the CDR3 is TGCAGTGCTAGAGACTTCGGGGGATACTCTCTCAATGAGCAGTTCTTC. This gives the protein CSARDFGGYSLNEQFF. The V and J genes are TRBV20-1 and TRBJ2-1; D might be TRBD2 (6 bases). Germline V gene sequence: CDR1 DFQATT, CDR2 SNEGSKA (reference sequence). The CDR3 has 16 amino acids. Trimming removed 0 bases from V and 6 bases from J, with 18 bases in between.

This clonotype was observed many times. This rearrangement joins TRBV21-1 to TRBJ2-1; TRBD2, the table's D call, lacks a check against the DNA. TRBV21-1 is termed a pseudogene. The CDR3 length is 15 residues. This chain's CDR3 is CASSKEGTSRDEQFF. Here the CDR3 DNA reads TGTGCCAGCAGCAAAGAAGGGACCTCTCGGGATGAGCAGTTCTTC.